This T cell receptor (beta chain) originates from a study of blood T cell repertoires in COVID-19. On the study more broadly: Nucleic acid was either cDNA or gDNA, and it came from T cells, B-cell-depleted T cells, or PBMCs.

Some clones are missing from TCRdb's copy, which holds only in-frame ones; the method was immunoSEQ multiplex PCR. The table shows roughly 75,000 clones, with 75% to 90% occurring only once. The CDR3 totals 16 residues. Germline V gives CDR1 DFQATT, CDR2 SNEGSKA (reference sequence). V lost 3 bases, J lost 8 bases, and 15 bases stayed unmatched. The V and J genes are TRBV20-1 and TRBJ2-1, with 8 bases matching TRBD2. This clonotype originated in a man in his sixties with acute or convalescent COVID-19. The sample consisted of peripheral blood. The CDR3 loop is CSASTPGSRAGDEQFF. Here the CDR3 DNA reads TGCAGTGCTAGTACCCCTGGGAGTAGAGCGGGAGATGAGCAGTTCTTC.